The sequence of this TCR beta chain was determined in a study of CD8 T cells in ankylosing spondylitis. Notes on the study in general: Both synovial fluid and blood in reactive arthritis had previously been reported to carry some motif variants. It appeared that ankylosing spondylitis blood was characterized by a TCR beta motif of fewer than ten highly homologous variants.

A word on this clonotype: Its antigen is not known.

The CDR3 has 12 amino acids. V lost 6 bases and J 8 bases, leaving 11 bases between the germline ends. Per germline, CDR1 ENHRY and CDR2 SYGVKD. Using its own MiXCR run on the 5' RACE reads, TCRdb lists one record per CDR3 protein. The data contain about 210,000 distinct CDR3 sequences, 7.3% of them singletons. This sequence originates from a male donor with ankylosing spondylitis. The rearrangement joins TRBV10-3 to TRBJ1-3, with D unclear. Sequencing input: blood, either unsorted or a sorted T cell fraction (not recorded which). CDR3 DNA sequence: TGTGCCATCAGGTACCCCGGGGACACCATATATTTT. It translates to CAIRYPGDTIYF.